The 25 T cell receptor beta chains given below trace back to one sample, sequenced in a study of identical twins. Using its own MiXCR run on the 5' RACE reads, TCRdb lists one record per CDR3 protein. The sample contains roughly 250,000 distinct CDR3 sequences, around 15% of which appear only once. The sample was memory (CD45RO+) T cells sorted from blood. Source of these receptors: a woman aged 18 to 35 in good health.

This rearrangement joins TRBV29-1 to TRBJ2-1; 7 bases align to TRBD2. The CDR3 covers 13 residues. Germline trimming cut 7 bases from V and 4 bases from J; bases unmatched to any gene: 7. CDR1 is SQVTM, CDR2 ANQGSEA, per germline. CDR3 nucleotide sequence: TGCAGCGCTACGACTAGCAGATACAATGAGCAGTTCTTC. Amino acid sequence: CSATTSRYNEQFF.

This clonotype was observed a few times. The chain uses TRBV20-1 and TRBJ1-5; D gene unclear. V was cut by 5 bases and J by 4 bases, with 12 bases left in between. CDR3 length: 13 amino acids. Per germline, CDR1 DFQATT and CDR2 SNEGSKA (reference sequence). Here the CDR3 DNA reads TGCAGTGCTCCCCGACACCCAAATCAGCCCCAGCATTTT. It codes for CSAPRHPNQPQHF.

The CDR3 sequence is CASSPPGLSFGEQYF. The CDR3 DNA is TGTGCCAGCAGTCCCCCGGGACTAAGTTTCGGCGAGCAGTACTTC. The chain carries TRBV27 and TRBJ2-7; 7 bases match TRBD2. There are 15 residues in the CDR3. Germline V gene sequence: CDR1 MNHEY, CDR2 SMNVEV (reference sequence). With 5 bases clipped from V and 6 bases from J, the junction kept 13 bases outside the gene matches.

The rearrangement links TRBV10-3 to TRBJ1-1; D ambiguous. Germline CDR1 and CDR2: ENHRY and SYGVKD. This CDR3 has 13 residues. V lost 6 bases and J 1 base, leaving 9 bases between the germline ends. The CDR3 protein is CAIRNEGNTEAFF. In DNA, the CDR3 is TGTGCCATCAGAAATGAGGGGAACACTGAAGCTTTCTTT.

In this sample, this clonotype turned up once. V gene TRBV10-3 combines with J gene TRBJ2-7, with 10 bases that match TRBD2. Per germline, CDR1 ENHRY and CDR2 SYGVKD. The trim removed 4 bases at V and 4 bases at J, leaving 1 base unmatched. The CDR3 runs to 13 residues. The CDR3 here is CAISGTSGYEQYF. CDR3 coding DNA: TGTGCCATCAGTGGGACTAGCGGATACGAGCAGTACTTC.

This clonotype was counted a few times. The chain carries TRBV5-6 and TRBJ2-7; 7 bases line up with TRBD2. This CDR3 region has 15 residues. J gave up 3 bases and V 4 bases, and 10 bases lay outside the gene matches. Per the germline V gene, CDR1 is SGHDT and CDR2 is YYEEEE. CDR3 sequence (DNA): TGTGCCAGCAGCCGTCAGGGACTAACCTTCTACGAGCAGTACTTC. Translation gives CASSRQGLTFYEQYF.

The chain employs TRBV6-5 and TRBJ2-1; D is undetermined. Germline loops: CDR1 MNHEY, CDR2 SVGAGI. This CDR3 region has 16 residues. V shed 3 bases and J shed 5 bases, with 17 bases lying between them. In nucleotides, the CDR3 is TGTGCCAGCAGTTATTCACCCCACGACTGGAACAATGAGCAGTTCTTC. Translated, it gives CASSYSPHDWNNEQFF.

This clonotype has more than one count but fewer than ten. The gene calls are TRBV5-1 and TRBJ2-1, with D perhaps TRBD2 (7 bases). Germline V gene lookup returns CDR1 SGHRS and CDR2 YFSETQ. The CDR3 is made up of 13 amino acids. Between the trimmed V and J ends, which lost 4 bases and 8 bases, there was a span of 13 bases. CDR3 nucleotides: TGCGCCAGCAGCATAGGGGGGGCCGATGAGCAGTTCTTC. Translated: CASSIGGADEQFF.

On this clonotype: A much larger clone lies a single base off, so this may be a read error. V usage is TRBV4-3 and J usage is TRBJ2-2; either TRBD1 or TRBD2 may fit D (5 bases each). The CDR3 spans 18 residues. CDR1 is LGHNA and CDR2 is YSLEER in the germline V gene. Trimming removed 3 bases at V and 0 bases at J, with 17 bases between. The CDR3 loop is CASSQGNLQEANTGELFF. The CDR3 DNA reads TGCGCCAGCAGCCAGGGAAACCTACAGGAGGCGAACACCGGGGAGCTGTTTTTT.

This chain connects TRBV19 to TRBJ2-5; 11 nucleotides align to TRBD2. Germline CDR1 reads LNHDA; CDR2 reads SQIVND (reference sequence). Trimming took 4 bases from V and 2 from J; bases not matched to a gene: 15. The CDR3 runs 19 residues. Written as DNA, the CDR3 is TGTGCCAGTAGTAACCACCCTCCTGCTAGCGGGGGGAAACAAGAGACCCAGTACTTC. Translating it yields CASSNHPPASGGKQETQYF.

This clonotype was picked up a small number of times. The V call is TRBV5-1, the J call TRBJ2-2; possible D gene TRBD2, 6 bases. From germline, CDR1 is SGHRS and CDR2 YFSETQ. V lost 4 bases and J lost 4, with 14 bases in between. The CDR3 runs 15 residues. Here the CDR3 reads CASSAPLGGTGELFF. As DNA, the CDR3 is TGCGCCAGCAGCGCCCCCCTCGGGGGCACCGGGGAGCTGTTTTTT.

This clonotype was observed a handful of times. The chain combines TRBV18 with TRBJ1-1; unclear D gene. The CDR3 has 15 residues. V lost 1 base to trimming and J lost 7 bases, with 16 bases between them. Germline V CDR1 and CDR2: KGHSH, LQKENI. This CDR3 is CASSPLSRTRGEAFF. The CDR3 nucleotides are TGTGCCAGCTCACCACTGTCGCGGACTCGGGGTGAAGCTTTCTTT.

The chain combines TRBV5-1 with TRBJ1-4; a possible D gene is TRBD1 (6 bases). Germline values: CDR1 SGHRS, CDR2 YFSETQ. Trimming took off 2 bases at V and 1 base at J, with 6 bases between the two ends. The CDR3 has 14 residues. CDR3 sequence: CASSFRGTNEKLFF. The CDR3 DNA sequence: TGCGCCAGCAGCTTCAGGGGAACTAATGAAAAACTGTTTTTT.

This clonotype was counted between two and nine times. The chain links TRBV6-1 to TRBJ1-1; TRBD1 is a possible D gene (5 bases). Germline V CDR1 and CDR2: MNHNS, SASEGT. Trimming left V 10 bases short and J 5 bases short, with 20 bases between. The CDR3 totals 14 residues. DNA of the CDR3: TGTGCCACCTACGTCGGGGGACGAAATACTGAAGCTTTCTTT. Protein sequence: CATYVGGRNTEAFF.

This clonotype was seen more than once but under ten times. The rearrangement uses TRBV3-1 and TRBJ2-1; D tentatively reads TRBD1 or TRBD2 (5 bases each). Germline CDR1 LGHDT, CDR2 YNNKEL (reference sequence). The V end lost 0 bases, the J end lost 9 bases, and 9 bases lay between the germline ends. The CDR3 contains 13 residues. CDR3 loop: CASSQESRGEQFF. CDR3 nucleotide sequence: TGTGCCAGCAGCCAAGAATCGAGGGGTGAGCAGTTCTTC.

The chain links TRBV7-3 to TRBJ2-2; maybe TRBD2 (5 bases). The length of the CDR3 is 16 residues. The V end lost 5 bases, the J end lost 0 bases, and 13 bases lay between the germline ends. Germline lookup yields CDR1 SGHTA and CDR2 FQGTGA. CDR3 protein: CASSPRGPTNTGELFF. CDR3 coding DNA: TGTGCCAGCAGCCCCCGAGGGCCTACGAACACCGGGGAGCTGTTTTTT.

V is TRBV11-2 and J is TRBJ2-7, with TRBD2 identical over 11 bases. J gave up 7 bases and V 5 bases, and 19 bases lay outside the gene matches. The CDR3 runs 18 residues. Per germline, CDR1 SGHAT and CDR2 FQNNGV. The CDR3 spells CASSTRGASGGPFEEQYF. CDR3 sequence (DNA): TGTGCCAGCAGCACAAGAGGGGCTAGCGGGGGGCCATTCGAGGAGCAGTACTTC.

In its sample, this clonotype was seen many times. This rearrangement joins TRBV12-3 or TRBV12-4 to TRBJ1-1, with D maybe TRBD1 (5 bases). This CDR3 is 15 amino acids long. V lost 3 bases and J lost 3, with 14 bases in between. CDR3: CASSFLWGSDTEAFF. DNA of the CDR3: TGTGCCAGCAGTTTTCTCTGGGGGAGCGACACTGAAGCTTTCTTT.

V gene TRBV15 combines with J gene TRBJ2-7, with 7 positions matching TRBD2. There are 15 residues in the CDR3. Germline V CDR1 and CDR2: LNHNV, YYDKDF (reference sequence). V shed 1 base and J 1 base; nucleotides not matched to a gene: 4. This CDR3 reads CATSRGPGLSYEQYF. In DNA form, the CDR3 reads TGTGCCACCAGCAGAGGACCGGGACTATCCTACGAGCAGTACTTC.

This clonotype was found a few times. The chain carries TRBV6-6 and TRBJ1-1, with D perhaps matching TRBD1 (5 bases). This CDR3 spans 11 amino acids. Germline values: CDR1 MNHNY, CDR2 SVGAGI (reference sequence). V was clipped by 5 bases and J by 7 bases, with 8 bases between them. The DNA for the CDR3 is TGTGCCAGCAGTAACACAGGTGAAGCTTTCTTT. Its translation is CASSNTGEAFF.

This clonotype was detected many times. The chain joins TRBV6-1 to TRBJ1-4, with D tentatively TRBD1 (5 bases). Trimming removed 6 bases at V and 8 bases at J, with 13 bases between. Germline V CDR1 and CDR2: MNHNS, SASEGT. CDR3 size: 13 residues. The CDR3: CASSVPGGEKLFF. The DNA for the CDR3 is TGTGCCAGCAGCGTTCCCGGGGGGGAAAAACTGTTTTTT.

Here the CDR3 DNA reads TGCAGTGCCCCACGGAGGGGAGAGACCGGAGCGACCCAGTACTTC. It specifies CSAPRRGETGATQYF. The chain links TRBV20-1 to TRBJ2-5, with D possibly being TRBD2 (6 bases). The CDR3 runs to 15 residues. Deletions cut 6 bases from V and 7 bases from J, with 24 bases between. Per germline, CDR1 DFQATT and CDR2 SNEGSKA (reference sequence).

This sequence joins TRBV7-2 and TRBJ2-1; D unclear. This CDR3 is built from 14 residues. The ends were cut back, 1 base at V and 7 bases at J, with 11 bases in the middle. Germline CDR1 SGHTA, CDR2 FQGNSA. This chain's CDR3 is CASSLERFVNEQFF. As DNA, the CDR3 is TGTGCCAGCAGCTTAGAACGGTTTGTGAATGAGCAGTTCTTC. Full variable domain (outside the CDR3, taken from reference TRBV7-2 and TRBJ2-1): GAGVSQSPSNKVTEKGKDVELRCDPISGHTALYWYRQSLGQGLEFLIYFQGNSAPDKSGLPSDRFSAERTGGSVSTLTIQRTQQEDSAVYLCASSLERFVNEQFFGPGTRLTVL.

V gene TRBV10-3 combines with J gene TRBJ2-7, with TRBD1 matching over 7 bases. Germline trimming cut 0 bases from V and 6 bases from J; bases unmatched to any gene: 5. Germline CDR1 and CDR2: ENHRY and SYGVKD. The CDR3 is made up of 14 amino acids. CDR3 sequence: CAISESTRDSEQYF. CDR3 DNA: TGTGCCATCAGTGAGTCGACCCGGGACAGCGAGCAGTACTTC.

The CDR3, as DNA: TGTGCCAGCAGTCAGACTAGCGGGAGAAACGAGCAGTACTTC. It encodes CASSQTSGRNEQYF. The chain uses TRBV12-3 or TRBV12-4 and TRBJ2-7, with 12 bases fitting TRBD2. The CDR3 spans 14 residues. Unmatched junction bases numbered 4, after V lost 5 bases and J lost 5 bases.